This T cell receptor beta chain was retrieved from a study of blood T cells in healthy people across ages. Regarding the study as a whole: Nothing was known about donor CMV status, and this possibly confounded expanded clonotype changes. The lack of PBMC sorting stopped any conclusive naive versus antigen-experienced comparison. Long-lived donors exceeded aged donors in naive CD4+ cells and diversity.

The CDR3 is 14 residues long. Looked up from germline, CDR1 is SEHNR and CDR2 is FQNEAQ (reference sequence). Trimming cost V 6 bases and J 2 bases, with 12 bases left between them. Concerning this clonotype itself: No antigen is known for it.

Using a J-beta primer mix together with a sample-barcoded 5' primer, a second PCR was run for roughly 7 to 11 cycles. TCRdb re-derived calls from the 5' RACE reads in MiXCR, one entry per CDR3 protein. This sample has 700,000 to 950,000 distinct CDR3 sequences; more than 40% occur once, and the top ten carry around 20%. The chain combines TRBV7-9 with TRBJ2-3; D is possibly TRBD1 (6 bases). The sample comprised blood. The origin of this receptor is a woman aged 60-75 years in good health. CDR3 in DNA: TGTGCCAGCAGTTGGGGACATTACACAGATACGCAGTATTTT. It specifies CASSWGHYTDTQYF.